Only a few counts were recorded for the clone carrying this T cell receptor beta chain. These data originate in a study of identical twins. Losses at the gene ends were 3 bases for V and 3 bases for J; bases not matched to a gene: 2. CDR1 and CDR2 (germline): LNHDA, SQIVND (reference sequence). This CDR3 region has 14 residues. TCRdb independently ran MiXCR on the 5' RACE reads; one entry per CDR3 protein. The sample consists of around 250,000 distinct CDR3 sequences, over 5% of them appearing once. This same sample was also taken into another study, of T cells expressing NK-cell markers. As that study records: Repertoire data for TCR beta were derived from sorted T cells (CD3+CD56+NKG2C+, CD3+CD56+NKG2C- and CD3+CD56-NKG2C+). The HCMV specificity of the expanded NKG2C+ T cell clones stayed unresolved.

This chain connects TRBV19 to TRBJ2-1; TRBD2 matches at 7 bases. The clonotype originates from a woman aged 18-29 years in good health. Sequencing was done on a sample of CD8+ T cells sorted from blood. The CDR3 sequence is CASSIGGSYNEQFF. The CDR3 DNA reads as TGTGCCAGTAGTATCGGCGGGAGCTACAATGAGCAGTTCTTC.